One T cell receptor beta chain is described in this entry. Gene and germline names: mouse. The read terminates 4 residues ahead of where the CDR3 ends, so the germline J gene completes it. This specimen comes from a study of CD8+ T cells in alopecia areata. On the study more broadly: Skin-grafted 7-10-week-old female C3H/HeJ mice received tissue from roughly 6-13-month-old C3H/HeJ donors with spontaneous alopecia.

Germline lookup yields CDR1 LGHNA and CDR2 YNLKQL (reference sequence). This CDR3 has 12 residues. It was cDNA, reverse transcribed from extracted RNA, that served as the sequencing template. Profiling relied on immunoSEQ multiplex PCR, and the TCRdb table lists in-frame clones only, not all of them. The sample has about 270,000 clones, none seen only once. It was with CD4, CD8alpha, NKG2D, NKG2ACE and other markers that pooled cutaneous lymph node cells were sorted. What was sequenced was CD4+ T cells sorted from a lymph node. This receptor was taken from a C3H/HeJ mouse with alopecia areata. The MHC haplotype recorded for the strain is H2-k. The V gene is TRBV5, the J gene TRBJ1-1; D may be TRBD1 (6 bases). The covered CDR3 bases are TGTGCCAGCAGCCGCCCGGGACAA. This gives the protein CASSRPGQ. The whole CDR3 region reads CASSRPGQEVFF.